One and the same sample provided the 9 T cell receptor beta chains below, sequenced in a study of blood T cell repertoires in COVID-19. Sequenced by immunoSEQ multiplex PCR; TCRdb stores in-frame clones only, minus some. The table has 300,000 to 400,000 clones, roughly 88% seen once; the top ten hold about 1.5%. The sequenced sample consisted of peripheral blood. The origin of the receptors is a woman aged 30 to 39 with COVID-19, enrolled during active disease.

The chain joins TRBV5-1 to TRBJ2-1; no reliable D call. The CDR3 extends over 18 amino acids. Germline V CDR1 and CDR2: SGHRS, YFSETQ. Trimming took off 0 bases at V and 2 bases at J, with 18 bases between the two ends. CDR3 in amino acids: CASSLEATWAAAYNEQFF. In nucleotides, the CDR3 is TGCGCCAGCAGCTTGGAAGCAACCTGGGCCGCTGCCTACAATGAGCAGTTCTTC. The entire variable domain, with the rest obtained from reference TRBV5-1 and TRBJ2-1, is as follows: KAGVTQTPRYLIKTRGQQVTLSCSPISGHRSVSWYQQTPGQGLQFLFEYFSETQRNKGNFPGRFSGRQFSNSRSEMNVSTLELGDSALYLCASSLEATWAAAYNEQFFGPGTRLTVL.

This clone was seen only a few times. The chain uses TRBV7-9 and TRBJ2-2, with D hard to call. Germline V gene data show CDR1 as SEHNR and CDR2 as FQNEAQ (reference sequence). The germline V and J ends were trimmed by 7 bases and 7 bases, with 10 bases remaining between them. The CDR3 is made up of 12 amino acids. CDR3 protein: CASTLLLGELFF. The CDR3 nucleotides read TGTGCCAGCACCCTCCTCCTCGGGGAGCTGTTTTTT.

This chain connects TRBV19 to TRBJ1-4, with unresolved D. Germline-derived CDR1 and CDR2 are LNHDA and SQIVND (reference sequence). Trimming removed 4 bases at V and 5 bases at J, with 32 bases between. This CDR3 has 21 residues. DNA of the CDR3: TGTGCCAGTAGTACACCGGAGGGTCTTTTAACAGTATTGTCCCCCAATGAAAAACTGTTTTTT. It yields the protein CASSTPEGLLTVLSPNEKLFF.

This chain links TRBV7-2 with TRBJ1-4, with D unresolved. The CDR3 spans 15 residues. V was cut by 5 bases and J by 0 bases, with 10 bases left in between. CDR1 and CDR2 from the germline V gene are SGHTA and FQGNSA. The DNA for the CDR3 is TGTGCCAGCAGCGCCTATCTCGCAACTAATGAAAAACTGTTTTTT. As protein: CASSAYLATNEKLFF.

Details on this clone: This may come from a read error, since a much larger clone is one base off. The chain carries TRBV7-9 and TRBJ2-2; 9 bases align to TRBD1. The J segment lost 4 bases and the V segment lost 3 bases, leaving 3 bases of the junction unmatched. The germline V gene encodes CDR1 SEHNR and CDR2 FQNEAQ (reference sequence). The CDR3 runs to 15 residues. CDR3 coding DNA: TGTGCCAGCAGCTTCCGGACAGGGGTCACCGGGGAGCTGTTTTTT. As protein: CASSFRTGVTGELFF. Combining the CDR3 with reference TRBV7-9 and TRBJ2-2 gives the whole variable domain DTGVSQNPRHKITKRGQNVTFRCDPISEHNRLYWYRQTLGQGPEFLTYFQNEAQLEKSRLLSDRFSAERPKGSFSTLEIQRTEQGDSAMYLCASSFRTGVTGELFFGEGSRLTVL.

This clone was detected a few times. The chain recombines TRBV7-8 with TRBJ1-4; TRBD1 matches at 9 bases. The junction had 6 bases not matched to a gene; V was cut back by 4 bases and J by 6 bases. CDR1 is SGHVS and CDR2 is FQNEAQ in the germline V gene. This CDR3 contains 15 residues. For the CDR3, the DNA is TGTGCCAGCAGCTCACGACAGGGGGGAGATGAAAAACTGTTTTTT. Its translation: CASSSRQGGDEKLFF.

The rearrangement uses TRBV5-4 and TRBJ2-5; 13 bases line up with TRBD2. The CDR3 extends over 16 amino acids. The V and J ends lost 4 bases and 5 bases, in that order; junction bases with no gene match: 8. Germline CDR1 and CDR2: SGHNT and YYREEE (reference sequence). As DNA, the CDR3 is TGTGCCAGCAGCCCCGGACTAGCGGGGGATATTGAGACCCAGTACTTC. Protein sequence: CASSPGLAGDIETQYF.

This chain connects TRBV5-1 to TRBJ2-7, with D tentatively TRBD1 (5 bases). The ends were cut back, 4 bases at V and 5 bases at J, with 10 bases in the middle. The CDR3 extends over 12 amino acids. Germline V lookup: CDR1 SGHRS, CDR2 YFSETQ. CDR3 in amino acids: CASSLSRDEQYF. CDR3 sequence (DNA): TGCGCCAGCAGCCTGAGCAGGGACGAGCAGTACTTC.

This clone was observed a few times. CDR3 in DNA: TGTGCCAGCAGCCTAGCTAGCGGGGGGGCTCTAGATACGCAGTATTTT. It encodes CASSLASGGALDTQYF. The gene calls are TRBV4-2 and TRBJ2-3; 12 positions agree with TRBD2. Per the germline V gene, CDR1 is LGHNA and CDR2 is YNFKEQ. The CDR3 length is 16 residues. The V and J ends lost 4 bases and 5 bases, in that order; junction bases with no gene match: 7.